The entry that follows covers one T cell receptor (beta chain) sequence. What it binds is unknown. The record originates from a study of persistence of HIV-infected CD4 T cells. Study at large: A couple of participants gave one leukapheresis sample; others gave up to about 200 mL blood repeatedly.

Germline V gives CDR1 WNHNN, CDR2 SYGVQD (reference sequence). The V and J ends lost 6 bases and 2 bases respectively, with 22 bases between them. The CDR3 has 17 residues. Cells were stimulated with CMV-infected fibroblast lysates at 10 ug/mL. Sorted nonresponding memory CD4+ T cells were CD40L-negative, CD69-negative, CD45RO-high. This was the immunoSEQ version 4 assay in survey mode. Sequencing was performed with immunoSEQ multiplex PCR; in TCRdb, only in-frame clones are kept and a portion is missing. This table has 25,000 to 35,000 clones, around 82% appearing once. The V call is TRBV10-1, the J call TRBJ2-5; weak D call: TRBD2 (5 bases). The sequence was obtained from an adult man with HIV who was CMV-seropositive. The starting material was CD4+ T cells sorted from PBMCs after roughly 17-hour stimulation, obtained from a patient who received antiretroviral therapy. This CDR3 reads CASRPTPDSSWQETQYF. As DNA, the CDR3 is TGCGCCAGCAGGCCTACCCCGGACTCTTCATGGCAAGAGACCCAGTACTTC.